The 5 T cell receptor beta chains below were found in one sample sequenced in a study of blood T cell repertoires in COVID-19. Sequenced by immunoSEQ multiplex PCR; TCRdb stores in-frame clones only, minus some. The repertoire holds 92,000 or so clones, roughly 88% seen once, with over 0.45% in the top ten. Sequencing was done on a sample of peripheral blood. Receptor source: a man between 60 and 75 years old with acute or convalescent COVID-19.

This chain connects TRBV13 to TRBJ2-7; D is possibly TRBD2 (5 bases). The CDR3 covers 12 residues. Germline values: CDR1 PRHDT, CDR2 FYEKMQ (reference sequence). V dropped 5 bases and J dropped 6 bases, with 11 bases sitting between them. The CDR3 here is CASSLGNLEQYF. CDR3 DNA sequence: TGTGCCAGCAGCCTCGGGAATCTCGAGCAGTACTTC.

This chain joins TRBV5-8 and TRBJ1-4; 9 nucleotides line up with TRBD1. The CDR3 is made up of 15 amino acids. Trimming cost V 4 bases and J 8 bases; bases outside gene matches: 9. From germline, CDR1 is SGHTS and CDR2 YDEGEE. CDR3 in amino acids: CASSLDTGGREKLFF. The DNA of the CDR3 is TGTGCCAGCAGCCTGGACACAGGGGGCAGAGAAAAACTGTTTTTT.

The chain has TRBV7-9 and TRBJ2-1; TRBD2 matches 13 bases. V was pared by 2 bases and J by 13 bases, with 8 bases of the junction left unmatched. Germline V gene sequence: CDR1 SEHNR, CDR2 FQNEAQ (reference sequence). The CDR3 loop spans 15 amino acids. The CDR3 protein is CASSLTGLAGEKQFF. CDR3 bases: TGTGCCAGCAGCTTAACCGGACTAGCGGGAGAGAAACAGTTCTTC.

This chain joins TRBV3-1 (or the pseudogene TRBV3-2) and TRBJ1-1, with no clear D. The CDR3 runs to 12 residues. Trimming pared 4 bases from V and 1 base from J, leaving 4 bases between. In germline, CDR1 is LGHDT, CDR2 YNNKEL (reference sequence). The CDR3 region has the DNA TGTGCCAGCAGCCGGGCGAACACTGAAGCTTTCTTT. It specifies CASSRANTEAFF.

This clone was recorded only once. The chain employs TRBV5-1 and TRBJ2-7; no definite D call. Germline CDR1 SGHRS, CDR2 YFSETQ. The CDR3 runs to 12 residues. V lost 0 bases to trimming and J lost 3 bases, with 4 bases between them. The CDR3 nucleotides read TGCGCCAGCAGCTTGGACAACTACGAGCAGTACTTC. It translates to CASSLDNYEQYF.